These 21 T cell receptor beta chains were sequenced from one sample in a study of radiotherapy plus CTLA-4 blockade in lung cancer (dated by TCRdb to between 2018 and 2020). To prepare the library, the immunoSEQ multiplex PCR assay was applied. TCRdb took this table from immuneACCESS and kept in-frame rearrangements with V and J called. Such tables lack part of the clones; where checked against another copy, unresolved V genes explain under half of the gap, and the rest is unexplained. Within this sample are around 82,000 clones, with roughly 80% of them counted one time only. About 0.79% of the sample is taken by the ten largest. The sample consisted of peripheral blood, taken from a patient treated with radiotherapy plus ipilimumab. The receptors were gathered from a human donor with non-small cell lung cancer who had stable disease on radiotherapy plus ipilimumab.

In its sample, this clone was seen once. The V call is TRBV10-3, the J call TRBJ1-3; D is unresolved. The CDR3 has 14 residues. The V gene lost 3 bases and the J gene lost 4 bases, with 10 bases spanning the gap. CDR1 and CDR2 from the germline V gene are ENHRY and SYGVKD. CDR3 in DNA: TGTGCCATCAGTGATCCCGGGTTCGGAAACACCATATATTTT. This encodes CAISDPGFGNTIYF.

The chain employs TRBV18 and TRBJ1-2, with a tentative D call TRBD1 (5 bases). The germline CDR1 and CDR2 sequences are KGHSH and LQKENI. The length of the CDR3 is 18 residues. Trimming took 2 bases from V and 3 from J, leaving 22 bases between them. The CDR3 sequence: CASSPRSPGPDAYYGYTF. As DNA, the CDR3 is TGTGCCAGCTCACCAAGGAGTCCAGGGCCAGACGCCTACTATGGCTACACCTTC.

The chain uses TRBV4-1 and TRBJ2-7, with 8 bases that match TRBD2. The CDR3 consists of 14 residues. From germline, CDR1 is MGHRA and CDR2 YSYEKL. V was pared by 6 bases and J by 0 bases, with 4 bases of the junction left unmatched. As DNA, the CDR3 is TGCGCCAGCAGTCTTCGGGAGGGCTCCTACGAGCAGTACTTC. Its protein is CASSLREGSYEQYF.

The chain recombines TRBV28 with TRBJ2-4; 7 nucleotides match TRBD1. The CDR3 totals 15 residues. V dropped 6 bases and J dropped 3; count of bases not matched to a gene: 8. CDR1 MDHEN and CDR2 SYDVKM come from the germline V gene. In DNA, the CDR3 is TGTGCCAGCAGAACCGACAGGGACGTCAAAAACATTCAGTACTTC. Translating it yields CASRTDRDVKNIQYF.

The chain links TRBV6-1 to TRBJ2-7; D perhaps matches TRBD2 (7 bases). The CDR3 runs to 15 residues. CDR1 MNHNS and CDR2 SASEGT come from the germline V gene. V was clipped by 1 base and J by 0 bases, with 10 bases between them. In DNA form, the CDR3 reads TGTGCCAGCAGTGAAGTGGCGGGGGCCTCCTACGAGCAGTACTTC. Translation gives CASSEVAGASYEQYF.

This clone was observed a single time. V usage is TRBV5-1 and J usage is TRBJ2-1; 9 bases map to TRBD2. The germline CDR1 and CDR2 sequences are SGHRS and YFSETQ. This CDR3 spans 19 amino acids. V lost 1 base and J lost 7; bases outside the gene matches: 18. The CDR3 loop reads CASSLFGTRGGATGNEQFF. Written as DNA, the CDR3 is TGCGCCAGCAGCTTGTTCGGGACTCGCGGGGGGGCCACGGGGAATGAGCAGTTCTTC.

The chain is built from TRBV9 and TRBJ2-7, with TRBD1 matching over 10 bases. The CDR3 loop spans 15 amino acids. CDR1 is SGDLS and CDR2 is YYNGEE in the germline V gene. The ends lost 3 bases at V and 6 bases at J; junction bases unmatched: 9. The DNA of the CDR3 is TGTGCCAGCAGCGGACGGGACAGGGGCCCCACCGAGCAGTACTTC. It is translated as CASSGRDRGPTEQYF.

The chain combines TRBV4-1 with TRBJ1-5, with 11 bases aligning to TRBD1. Looked up from germline, CDR1 is MGHRA and CDR2 is YSYEKL. CDR3 size: 16 residues. Losses at the gene ends were 0 bases for V and 6 bases for J; bases not matched to a gene: 4. The CDR3 is CASSQERGQGGQPQHF. The CDR3 nucleotides are TGCGCCAGCAGCCAAGAGCGGGGACAGGGGGGTCAGCCCCAGCATTTT.

The rearrangement joins TRBV19 to TRBJ2-2; D is ambiguous. Germline-derived CDR1 and CDR2 are LNHDA and SQIVND (reference sequence). The CDR3 totals 11 residues. The V gene lost 6 bases and the J gene lost 7 bases, with 6 bases spanning the gap. This CDR3 is CASRLVGELFF. The CDR3, as DNA: TGTGCCAGTAGACTGGTCGGGGAGCTGTTTTTT. Filled out from reference TRBV19 and TRBJ2-2, the complete variable domain reads DGGITQSPKYLFRKEGQNVTLSCEQNLNHDAMYWYRQDPGQGLRLIYYSQIVNDFQKGDIAEGYSVSREKKESFPLTVTSAQKNPTAFYLCASRLVGELFFGEGSRLTVL.

The chain couples TRBV7-2 to TRBJ2-7; D is perhaps TRBD2 (6 bases). With 4 bases removed from V and 4 bases from J, the gap between germline ends came to 11 bases. The CDR3 is made up of 13 amino acids. Germline CDR1 is SGHTA and CDR2 is FQGNSA. The CDR3 DNA reads as TGTGCCAGCAGCTCCGGGACTTTATACGAGCAGTACTTC. Translated: CASSSGTLYEQYF.

The J gene is TRBJ1-2, the V gene TRBV6-5, with a tentative D call TRBD1 (6 bases). The germline V gene encodes CDR1 MNHEY and CDR2 SVGAGI. The CDR3 length is 13 residues. V was shortened by 1 base and J by 6 bases, with 9 bases between the two germline ends. The CDR3 spells CASSYLQGDGYTF. Written as DNA, the CDR3 is TGTGCCAGCAGTTACTTACAGGGTGATGGCTACACCTTC.

J is TRBJ2-1 and V is TRBV5-1; D might be TRBD2 (5 bases). Trimming removed 4 bases from V and 5 bases from J, with 13 bases in between. CDR1 and CDR2 (germline): SGHRS, YFSETQ. This CDR3 contains 14 residues. For the CDR3, the DNA is TGCGCCAGCAGCCCTTTGATGAGGGACAATGAGCAGTTCTTC. Amino acids: CASSPLMRDNEQFF.

V is TRBV9 and J is TRBJ2-5; D is tentatively TRBD1 or TRBD2 (7 bases each). The CDR3 spans 15 residues. The germline V gene encodes CDR1 SGDLS and CDR2 YYNGEE. V gave up 4 bases and J gave up 3 bases, with 16 bases separating them. CDR3 in DNA: TGTGCCAGCAGCCCAGGGGGAGGGCCCGAAGAGACCCAGTACTTC. This encodes CASSPGGGPEETQYF.

The V and J genes are TRBV5-1 and TRBJ2-5; D remains unclear. This CDR3 comprises 12 residues. Germline CDR1 is SGHRS and CDR2 is YFSETQ. Trimming shortened V by 4 bases and J by 1 base, and 5 bases separated the two germline ends. The CDR3 here is CASSPTQETQYF. The CDR3 coding sequence is TGCGCCAGCAGCCCAACCCAAGAGACCCAGTACTTC.

The CDR3 sequence is CASSQRTGLPSYEQYF. In DNA form, the CDR3 reads TGTGCCAGCAGCCAGAGGACAGGGCTCCCATCCTACGAGCAGTACTTC. The chain joins TRBV5-4 to TRBJ2-7; 8 bases match TRBD1. The CDR3 is 16 amino acids. J lost 1 base, V lost 4 bases, and 10 bases had no gene match. Germline V gene lookup returns CDR1 SGHNT and CDR2 YYREEE (reference sequence). Looking up the rest from reference TRBV5-4 and TRBJ2-7 gives the full variable domain: ETGVTQSPTHLIKTRGQQVTLRCSSQSGHNTVSWYQQALGQGPQFIFQYYREEENGRGNFPPRFSGLQFPNYSSELNVNALELDDSALYLCASSQRTGLPSYEQYFGPGTRLTVT.

V gene TRBV6-4 combines with J gene TRBJ2-1, with 16 bases aligning to TRBD2. The CDR3 loop spans 16 amino acids. CDR1 is MRHNA, CDR2 SNTAGT, per germline. V dropped 3 bases and J dropped 6; count of bases not matched to a gene: 2. The CDR3 DNA reads TGTGCCAGCAGTGAGGGACTAGCGGGAGGGGGCAATGAGCAGTTCTTC. Encoded protein: CASSEGLAGGGNEQFF.

The chain recombines TRBV7-2 with TRBJ2-7, with 8 bases lining up with TRBD1. This CDR3 contains 15 residues. With V trimmed by 5 bases and J by 4 bases, 10 bases remained unmatched. CDR1 SGHTA and CDR2 FQGNSA come from the germline V gene. The CDR3 DNA follows: TGTGCCAGCAGCCTTACGGACAGGGTTAGGTACGAGCAGTACTTC. It translates to CASSLTDRVRYEQYF.

This chain connects TRBV4-2 to TRBJ2-1; D gene ambiguous. The V and J ends lost 1 base and 10 bases respectively, with 5 bases between them. The CDR3 extends over 11 amino acids. From germline, CDR1 is LGHNA and CDR2 YNFKEQ. This chain's CDR3 is CASSQGGEQFF. The CDR3 DNA sequence: TGTGCCAGCAGCCAAGGTGGAGAGCAGTTCTTC.

V gene TRBV6-5 combines with J gene TRBJ1-2; 8 bases line up with TRBD1. Germline trimming cut 6 bases from V and 2 bases from J; bases unmatched to any gene: 2. Germline-derived CDR1 and CDR2 are MNHEY and SVGAGI. The CDR3 contains 13 residues. CDR3 bases: TGTGCCAGCAGCCGGACAGGGAACTATGGCTACACCTTC. It yields the protein CASSRTGNYGYTF.

This clone was observed once. V gene TRBV9 combines with J gene TRBJ1-5; weak D call: TRBD1 (5 bases). The V and J ends lost 0 bases and 6 bases respectively, with 25 bases between them. Germline V gives CDR1 SGDLS, CDR2 YYNGEE. The length of the CDR3 is 19 residues. The CDR3 is CASSVGPKQDSGNGQPQHF. The CDR3 DNA sequence: TGTGCCAGCAGCGTAGGCCCCAAACAAGACAGTGGGAATGGTCAGCCCCAGCATTTT.

The chain joins TRBV11-3 to TRBJ2-7; D may be TRBD1 (5 bases). Germline CDR1 and CDR2: SGHNT and YENEEA. V lost 1 base, J lost 3 bases, and 13 bases lay in between. The CDR3 contains 15 residues. The chain's CDR3 is CASSLGAGPIYEQYF. The CDR3 nucleotides read TGTGCCAGCAGCTTAGGAGCAGGGCCCATCTACGAGCAGTACTTC.